These 14 T cell receptor beta chains were sequenced from one sample in a study of blood T cell repertoires in COVID-19. Assay used: immunoSEQ multiplex PCR; TCRdb lists only in-frame clones, some missing. The sample gives about 70,000 clones, approximately 83% of which show up once; 5.5% to 8% is in the top ten. Sequenced material: peripheral blood. The receptors were sampled from a man in his thirties or forties with COVID-19, enrolled during active disease.

V gene TRBV9 combines with J gene TRBJ2-7, with a tentative D call TRBD1 (5 bases). The CDR3 runs to 14 residues. Germline V gene sequence: CDR1 SGDLS, CDR2 YYNGEE. The V end lost 0 bases, the J end lost 2 bases, and 9 bases lay between the germline ends. The CDR3 sequence is CASSVVDRAYEQYF. Written as DNA, the CDR3 is TGTGCCAGCAGCGTAGTTGACAGAGCCTACGAGCAGTACTTC.

V usage is TRBV12-3 or TRBV12-4 and J usage is TRBJ1-5; D remains ambiguous. V gave up 3 bases and J gave up 1 base, with 4 bases separating them. The CDR3 length is 13 residues. The DNA of the CDR3 is TGTGCCAGCAGTTTTCAGAGCAATCAGCCCCAGCATTTT. As protein: CASSFQSNQPQHF.

V gene TRBV5-5 combines with J gene TRBJ1-2; D unresolved. V lost 3 bases to trimming and J lost 7 bases, with 13 bases between them. In germline, CDR1 is SGHKS, CDR2 YYEKEE (reference sequence). This CDR3 spans 13 amino acids. The CDR3 sequence is CASSSDAWSGYTF. In DNA form, the CDR3 reads TGTGCCAGCAGCTCGGATGCCTGGAGTGGCTACACCTTC. Filled out from reference TRBV5-5 and TRBJ1-2, the complete variable domain reads DAGVTQSPTHLIKTRGQQVTLRCSPISGHKSVSWYQQVLGQGPQFIFQYYEKEERGRGNFPDRFSARQFPNYSSELNVNALLLGDSALYLCASSSDAWSGYTFGSGTRLTVV.

In DNA form, the CDR3 reads TGTGCCAGCAGCCTACAAGAGACCCAGTACTTC. Translating it yields CASSLQETQYF. The chain links TRBV3-1 (or the pseudogene TRBV3-2) to TRBJ2-5; D is uncertain. In germline, CDR1 is LGHDT, CDR2 YNNKEL (reference sequence). There are 11 residues in the CDR3. The V and J ends lost 4 bases and 2 bases respectively, with 2 bases between them.

This clone was counted a few times. The chain employs TRBV7-2 and TRBJ1-1; TRBD1 might be the D (5 bases). The germline V gene has CDR1 SGHTA and CDR2 FQGNSA. There are 14 residues in the CDR3. V gave up 5 bases and J gave up 10 bases, with 20 bases separating them. CDR3 nucleotide sequence: TGTGCCAGCAGCCCTTACGGGGGGGGTTTGGTAGCTTTCTTT. Amino acids: CASSPYGGGLVAFF. The variable domain in full, with the rest retrieved from reference TRBV7-2 and TRBJ1-1, is GAGVSQSPSNKVTEKGKDVELRCDPISGHTALYWYRQSLGQGLEFLIYFQGNSAPDKSGLPSDRFSAERTGGSVSTLTIQRTQQEDSAVYLCASSPYGGGLVAFFGQGTRLTVV.

This clone was seen a few times. The chain carries TRBV7-8 and TRBJ1-1, with no clear D. The CDR3 is 15 amino acids. CDR1 and CDR2 from the germline V gene are SGHVS and FQNEAQ. Trimming took 1 base from V and 1 from J, leaving 10 bases between them. The DNA of the CDR3 is TGTGCCAGCAGCTTAGAGTCGGGGAGGAACACTGAAGCTTTCTTT. Translation gives CASSLESGRNTEAFF. Looking up the rest from reference TRBV7-8 and TRBJ1-1 gives the full variable domain: GAGVSQSPRYKVAKRGQDVALRCDPISGHVSLFWYQQALGQGPEFLTYFQNEAQLDKSGLPSDRFFAERPEGSVSTLKIQRTQQEDSAVYLCASSLESGRNTEAFFGQGTRLTVV.

The chain recombines TRBV2 with TRBJ1-1; 7 nucleotides agree with TRBD1. The junction had 4 bases not matched to a gene; V was cut back by 10 bases and J by 5 bases. The V gene's germline CDR1 is SNHLY and CDR2 FYNNEI. The CDR3 loop spans 11 amino acids. In DNA form, the CDR3 reads TGTGCCACCAGGGGGGGGACTGAAGCTTTCTTT. Protein sequence: CATRGGTEAFF.

The chain uses TRBV7-8 and TRBJ1-1; D ambiguous. The CDR3 sequence is 14 residues long. In germline, CDR1 is SGHVS, CDR2 FQNEAQ. V was cut by 2 bases and J by 0 bases, with 7 bases left in between. CDR3 coding DNA: TGTGCCAGCAGCTTATCCGTCCTGAACACTGAAGCTTTCTTT. This encodes CASSLSVLNTEAFF.

The J gene is TRBJ2-5, the V gene TRBV27; TRBD2 agrees at 8 bases. From germline, CDR1 is MNHEY and CDR2 SMNVEV (reference sequence). The CDR3 is 16 amino acids. The junction had 15 bases not matched to a gene; V was cut back by 8 bases and J by 4 bases. Here the CDR3 reads CASGSIRGGFRETQYF. The CDR3 nucleotides are TGTGCCAGCGGATCAATACGGGGGGGTTTCAGAGAGACCCAGTACTTC.

V gene TRBV28 combines with J gene TRBJ1-5; perhaps TRBD1 as D (6 bases). The CDR3 runs 13 residues. Germline V gene sequence: CDR1 MDHEN, CDR2 SYDVKM. Trimming removed 6 bases from V and 6 bases from J, with 12 bases in between. The CDR3, as DNA: TGTGCCAGCAGCCCCGACAGGCTTCAGCCCCAGCATTTT. Translating it yields CASSPDRLQPQHF.

This chain joins TRBV2 and TRBJ2-3; a weak D match, TRBD1 (7 bases). V was trimmed by 3 bases and J by 3 bases, leaving 13 bases between them. The CDR3 has 15 residues. The V gene's germline CDR1 is SNHLY and CDR2 FYNNEI. Here the CDR3 DNA reads TGTGCCAGCAGTGACGAACAGGGGAGGACAGATACGCAGTATTTT. This translates into CASSDEQGRTDTQYF. Variable domain in full (rest from reference TRBV2 and TRBJ2-3): EPEVTQTPSHQVTQMGQEVILRCVPISNHLYFYWYRQILGQKVEFLVSFYNNEISEKSEIFDDQFSVERPDGSNFTLKIRSTKLEDSAMYFCASSDEQGRTDTQYFGPGTRLTVL.

J is TRBJ2-2 and V is TRBV11-3; D may be TRBD1 (6 bases). Between the trimmed V and J ends, which lost 2 bases and 3 bases, there was a span of 10 bases. Germline V gene lookup returns CDR1 SGHNT and CDR2 YENEEA. The CDR3 sequence is 15 residues long. CDR3 sequence reads: CASSLRTADTGELFF. The DNA of the CDR3 is TGTGCCAGCAGCTTACGGACAGCAGACACCGGGGAGCTGTTTTTT.

V is TRBV5-4 and J is TRBJ2-3; D might be TRBD2 (5 bases). The CDR3 sequence is 17 residues long. V was shortened by 0 bases and J by 2 bases, with 16 bases between the two germline ends. CDR1 is SGHNT, CDR2 YYREEE, per germline (reference sequence). The CDR3, as DNA: TGTGCCAGCAGCTTGGGGAGTGCGGGCGCCTCCACAGATACGCAGTATTTT. Residues: CASSLGSAGASTDTQYF.

The V call is TRBV7-2, the J call TRBJ1-3, with D possibly TRBD1 on 6 matching bases. Germline V gene lookup returns CDR1 SGHTA and CDR2 FQGNSA. This CDR3 has 15 amino acids. V was clipped by 2 bases and J by 4 bases, with 12 bases between them. The CDR3 coding sequence is TGTGCCAGCAGCTTACCACAGGGATACGGAAACACCATATATTTT. Translated: CASSLPQGYGNTIYF.